Listed below are T cell receptor beta chains from one sample, sequenced in a study of cytomegalovirus exposure and HLA in healthy donors. Method: immunoSEQ multiplex PCR; TCRdb's copy keeps in-frame clones and lacks some. Of hundreds of thousands of clones in the sample, 70% to 90% were seen once. The sequencing sample was made of PBMCs. These receptors were collected from a woman younger than 35 in good health and CMV-seronegative. CDR3s include the opening cysteine and the closing phenylalanine or tryptophan. The D gene is left open where the match is weak. Only part of the rows carry a size: once, few, many, or a class if the clone is expanded.

clone_size: NA
d_call: NA
j_call: TRBJ2-1
v_call: TRBV4-1
cdr3_aa: CASSPGSGNSYNEQFF
cdr3_nt: TGCGCCAGCAGCCCCGGGAGTGGAAATTCCTACAATGAGCAGTTCTTC

clone_size: few
d_call: NA
j_call: TRBJ2-3
v_call: TRBV28
cdr3_aa: CASSLGSTQYF
cdr3_nt: TGTGCCAGCAGTTTAGGGAGTACGCAGTATTTT

clone_size: NA
d_call: NA
j_call: TRBJ2-5
v_call: TRBV6-5
cdr3_aa: CASSHDRETQYF
cdr3_nt: TGTGCCAGCAGCCATGATCGGGAGACCCAGTACTTC

clone_size: NA
d_call: TRBD2
j_call: TRBJ2-3
v_call: TRBV4-1
cdr3_aa: CASSQDSGRSTDTQYF
cdr3_nt: TGCGCCAGCAGCCAAGATAGCGGGAGAAGCACAGATACGCAGTATTTT

clone_size: NA
d_call: TRBD1
j_call: TRBJ2-1
v_call: TRBV29-1
cdr3_aa: CSVPGQGRRNEQFF
cdr3_nt: TGCAGCGTTCCCGGACAGGGGCGCAGGAATGAGCAGTTCTTC

clone_size: NA
d_call: NA
j_call: TRBJ1-5
v_call: TRBV7-8
cdr3_aa: CASSLARGGRYSNQPQHF
cdr3_nt: TGTGCCAGCAGCTTAGCGCGGGGTGGCAGATATAGCAATCAGCCCCAGCATTTT

clone_size: NA
d_call: TRBD1
j_call: TRBJ1-4
v_call: TRBV28
cdr3_aa: CASSFPTGGLTTNEKLFF
cdr3_nt: TGTGCCAGCAGTTTCCCGACAGGGGGATTGACGACTAATGAAAAACTGTTTTTT

clone_size: NA
d_call: NA
j_call: TRBJ1-1
v_call: TRBV5-4
cdr3_aa: CASRADSMNTEAFF
cdr3_nt: TGTGCCAGCAGGGCTGACAGCATGAACACTGAAGCTTTCTTT

clone_size: NA
d_call: NA
j_call: TRBJ2-7
v_call: TRBV5-4
cdr3_aa: CASSLSKERAIYEQYF
cdr3_nt: TGTGCCAGCAGCTTGTCTAAAGAGCGGGCAATCTACGAGCAGTACTTC

clone_size: NA
d_call: NA
j_call: TRBJ2-1
v_call: TRBV14
cdr3_aa: CASSRHDEQFF
cdr3_nt: TGTGCCAGCAGCCGACACGATGAGCAGTTCTTC

clone_size: few
d_call: NA
j_call: TRBJ2-3
v_call: TRBV6-5
cdr3_aa: CASSQTNTDTQYF
cdr3_nt: TGTGCCAGCAGCCAAACAAACACAGATACGCAGTATTTT

clone_size: NA
d_call: NA
j_call: TRBJ1-4
v_call: TRBV5-1
cdr3_aa: CASSLAQTTSTNEKLFF
cdr3_nt: TGCGCCAGCAGCTTGGCGCAGACAACCTCAACTAATGAAAAACTGTTTTTT